This entry lists 3 T cell receptor beta chains sequenced from one sample in a study of blood T cell repertoires in COVID-19. Profiling relied on immunoSEQ multiplex PCR, and the TCRdb table lists in-frame clones only, not all of them. Here the sample spans 300,000 or so clones, about 86% being singletons. Sequenced sample: peripheral blood. The origin of the receptors is a woman in her forties or fifties with acute or convalescent COVID-19.

The chain joins TRBV19 to TRBJ1-5, with 11 positions matching TRBD1. Germline CDR1 LNHDA, CDR2 SQIVND (reference sequence). With V trimmed by 5 bases and J by 2 bases, 5 bases remained unmatched. The CDR3 is 16 amino acids. The CDR3, as DNA: TGTGCCAGTAGTGCCAGGGACAGGGGGGGCAATCAGCCCCAGCATTTT. Its protein product is CASSARDRGGNQPQHF. The full variable domain, completed using reference TRBV19 and TRBJ1-5, is DGGITQSPKYLFRKEGQNVTLSCEQNLNHDAMYWYRQDPGQGLRLIYYSQIVNDFQKGDIAEGYSVSREKKESFPLTVTSAQKNPTAFYLCASSARDRGGNQPQHFGDGTRLSIL.

The V gene is TRBV30, the J gene TRBJ2-7; weak D call: TRBD2 (6 bases). The length of the CDR3 is 12 residues. Trimming took 4 bases from V and 5 from J, leaving 12 bases between them. Germline CDR1 GTSNPN, CDR2 SVGIG (reference sequence). This CDR3 reads CAWKGWGDEQYF. CDR3 in DNA: TGTGCCTGGAAGGGGTGGGGGGACGAGCAGTACTTC.

The chain links TRBV6-6 to TRBJ2-7; TRBD1 aligns across 8 bases. V trimming: 6 bases; J trimming: 6 bases; junction bases outside the gene matches: 10. This CDR3 comprises 14 residues. Germline CDR1 MNHNY, CDR2 SVGAGI (reference sequence). As DNA, the CDR3 is TGTGCCAGCAGGGCGCCGACAGGGGTCGGCGAGCAGTACTTC. Translation: CASRAPTGVGEQYF.